This TCR beta chain came from a study of T cells in Graves' hyperthyroidism and ophthalmopathy. It was RNA transcripts that yielded the amplified TCR beta CDR3 regions. First-round RT-PCR with HTBI primers amplified the TCR CDR3 region. TCRdb recomputed calls from the multiplex PCR reads with MiXCR, one row per CDR3 protein. The sample carries about 400,000 distinct CDR3 sequences, under 15% recorded once. The CDR3 is made up of 16 amino acids. Losses at the gene ends were 1 base for V and 11 bases for J; bases not matched to a gene: 16. Germline lookup yields CDR1 GTSNPN and CDR2 SVGIG (reference sequence). This clonotype was seen many times. Hyperthyroidism had been newly diagnosed in patients aged 18 to 65, and its duration was under 2 months. PBMCs were derived from about 10 ml fresh peripheral blood.

This receptor was identified in a young woman with Graves' hyperthyroidism. This sequence joins TRBV30 and TRBJ2-3; TRBD2 agrees at 9 bases. Material for sequencing was blood. Written as DNA, the CDR3 is TGTGCCTGGAGTGCCGGAGCTAGCGGGGTAGGCCCCCGGCAGTATTTT. Its protein is CAWSAGASGVGPRQYF.